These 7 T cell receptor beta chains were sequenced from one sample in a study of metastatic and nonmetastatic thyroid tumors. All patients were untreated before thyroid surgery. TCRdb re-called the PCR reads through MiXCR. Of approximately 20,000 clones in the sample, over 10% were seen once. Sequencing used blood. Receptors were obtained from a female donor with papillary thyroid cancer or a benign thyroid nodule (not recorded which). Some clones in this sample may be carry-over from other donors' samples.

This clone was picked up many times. DNA for the CDR3: TGTGCCAGCAGCGTATTTTGGAGTTCTCCTGGAAACACCATATATTTT. It is translated as CASSVFWSSPGNTIYF. The gene calls are TRBV9 and TRBJ1-3; the D is unclear. V lost 1 base, J lost 2 bases, and 13 bases lay in between. Germline V CDR1 and CDR2: SGDLS, YYNGEE. The CDR3 is 16 amino acids.

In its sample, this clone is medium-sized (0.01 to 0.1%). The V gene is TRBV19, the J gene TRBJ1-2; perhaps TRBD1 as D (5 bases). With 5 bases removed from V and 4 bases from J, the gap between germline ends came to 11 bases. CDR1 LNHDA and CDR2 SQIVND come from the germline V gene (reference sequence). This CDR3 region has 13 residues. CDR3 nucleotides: TGTGCCAGTAGTGTGAAGACAGCCTATGGCTACACCTTC. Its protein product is CASSVKTAYGYTF.

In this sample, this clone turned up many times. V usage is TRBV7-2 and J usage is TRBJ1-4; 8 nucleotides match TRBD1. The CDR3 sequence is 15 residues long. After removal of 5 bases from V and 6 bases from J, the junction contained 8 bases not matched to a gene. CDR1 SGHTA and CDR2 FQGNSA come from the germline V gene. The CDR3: CASSRNQGAYEKLFF. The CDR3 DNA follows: TGTGCCAGCAGCAGGAATCAGGGGGCTTATGAAAAACTGTTTTTT. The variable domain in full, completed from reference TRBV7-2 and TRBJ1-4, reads GAGVSQSPSNKVTEKGKDVELRCDPISGHTALYWYRQSLGQGLEFLIYFQGNSAPDKSGLPSDRFSAERTGGSVSTLTIQRTQQEDSAVYLCASSRNQGAYEKLFFGSGTQLSVL.

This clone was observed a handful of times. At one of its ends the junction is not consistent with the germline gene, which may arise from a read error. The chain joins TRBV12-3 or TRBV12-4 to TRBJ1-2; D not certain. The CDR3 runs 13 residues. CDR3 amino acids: CASSPVENYVYTF. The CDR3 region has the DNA TGTGCCAGCAGCCCCGTGGAGAACTATGTCTACACCTTC.

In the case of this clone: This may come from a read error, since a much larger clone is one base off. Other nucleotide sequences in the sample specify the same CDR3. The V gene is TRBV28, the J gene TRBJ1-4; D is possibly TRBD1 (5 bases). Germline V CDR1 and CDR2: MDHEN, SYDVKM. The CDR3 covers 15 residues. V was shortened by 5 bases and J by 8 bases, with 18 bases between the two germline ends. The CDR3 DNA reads TGTGCCAGCAGTCGGCCGGGACCTTCAAGCGAAAAACTGTTTTTT. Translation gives CASSRPGPSSEKLFF.

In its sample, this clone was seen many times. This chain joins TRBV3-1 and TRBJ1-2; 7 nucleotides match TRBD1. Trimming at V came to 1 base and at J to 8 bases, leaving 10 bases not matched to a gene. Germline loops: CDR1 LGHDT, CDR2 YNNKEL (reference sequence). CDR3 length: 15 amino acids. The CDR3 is CASSQGPDQGGGYTF. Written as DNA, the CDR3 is TGTGCCAGCAGCCAAGGACCTGACCAGGGGGGGGGCTACACCTTC.

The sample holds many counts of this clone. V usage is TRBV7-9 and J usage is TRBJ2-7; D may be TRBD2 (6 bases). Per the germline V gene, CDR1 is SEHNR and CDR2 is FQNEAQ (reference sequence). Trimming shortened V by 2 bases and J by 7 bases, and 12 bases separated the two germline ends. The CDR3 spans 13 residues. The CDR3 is CASSLTAGGEQYF. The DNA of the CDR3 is TGTGCCAGCAGCTTAACGGCTGGGGGGGAGCAGTACTTC.